These 21 T cell receptor beta chains came from one sample sequenced in a study of blood T cell repertoires in COVID-19. Sequencing used immunoSEQ multiplex PCR; TCRdb keeps in-frame clones, though not all of them. This table has 180,000 or so clones, around 83% appearing once. Sequenced: peripheral blood. These receptors originate from a young man with acute or convalescent COVID-19.

The V gene is TRBV14, the J gene TRBJ1-1; D call uncertain. V lost 4 bases and J 7 bases, leaving 19 bases between the germline ends. Per germline, CDR1 SGHDN and CDR2 FVKESK. There are 15 residues in the CDR3. The CDR3 loop is CASSLRFGIIGEAFF. CDR3 bases: TGTGCCAGCAGCCTGAGGTTCGGGATCATTGGTGAAGCTTTCTTT. The whole variable domain, filled in from reference TRBV14 and TRBJ1-1, reads EAGVTQFPSHSVIEKGQTVTLRCDPISGHDNLYWYRRVMGKEIKFLLHFVKESKQDESGMPNNRFLAERTGGTYSTLKVQPAELEDSGVYFCASSLRFGIIGEAFFGQGTRLTVV.

This chain uses TRBV5-1 with TRBJ1-3; D is unclear. The CDR3 loop spans 16 amino acids. Germline values: CDR1 SGHRS, CDR2 YFSETQ. The germline V and J ends were trimmed by 0 bases and 4 bases, with 14 bases remaining between them. CDR3 protein: CASSLGTSTNGNTIYF. As DNA, the CDR3 is TGCGCCAGCAGCTTGGGCACTTCGACAAACGGAAACACCATATATTTT.

This rearrangement joins TRBV6-5 to TRBJ2-1; no reliable D call. CDR1 MNHEY and CDR2 SVGAGI come from the germline V gene. This CDR3 is 15 amino acids long. V lost 6 bases, J lost 0 bases, and 12 bases lay in between. CDR3 DNA: TGTGCCAGCAGCCGAATACCCAGCTCCTACAATGAGCAGTTCTTC. It specifies CASSRIPSSYNEQFF.

The gene calls are TRBV7-8 and TRBJ2-1, with a possible D match to TRBD2 (5 bases). The V gene's germline CDR1 is SGHVS and CDR2 FQNEAQ. Trimming removed 1 base from V and 6 bases from J, with 19 bases in between. CDR3 length: 17 residues. CDR3: CASSLGAGGFFGNEQFF. The DNA of the CDR3 is TGTGCCAGCAGCTTAGGGGCCGGAGGCTTTTTTGGCAATGAGCAGTTCTTC. Complete variable domain (other parts from reference TRBV7-8 and TRBJ2-1): GAGVSQSPRYKVAKRGQDVALRCDPISGHVSLFWYQQALGQGPEFLTYFQNEAQLDKSGLPSDRFFAERPEGSVSTLKIQRTQQEDSAVYLCASSLGAGGFFGNEQFFGPGTRLTVL.

This clone occurred a few times. The chain has TRBV18 and TRBJ1-6, with 9 bases that match TRBD1. This CDR3 is built from 16 residues. The germline gives CDR1 KGHSH, CDR2 LQKENI. Trimming at V came to 3 bases and at J to 7 bases, leaving 7 bases not matched to a gene. CDR3 nucleotides: TGTGCCAGCTCACCTTTAGAACAGGGGGCGAATTCACCCCTCCACTTT. It codes for CASSPLEQGANSPLHF. Using reference TRBV18 and TRBJ1-6 for the parts outside the CDR3, the full variable domain is NAGVMQNPRHLVRRRGQEARLRCSPMKGHSHVYWYRQLPEEGLKFMVYLQKENIIDESGMPKERFSAEFPKEGPSILRIQQVVRGDSAAYFCASSPLEQGANSPLHFGNGTRLTVT.

The chain is built from TRBV14 and TRBJ1-3; D perhaps matches TRBD1 (5 bases). CDR1 SGHDN and CDR2 FVKESK come from the germline V gene. The CDR3 loop spans 14 amino acids. V was trimmed by 2 bases and J by 1 base, leaving 6 bases between them. The CDR3 sequence is CASSQTGSGNTIYF. In nucleotides, the CDR3 is TGTGCCAGCAGCCAAACAGGATCTGGAAACACCATATATTTT.

This chain uses TRBV25-1 with TRBJ1-5; 7 nucleotides align to TRBD1. Germline-derived CDR1 and CDR2 are MGHDK and SYGVNS. This CDR3 is 16 amino acids long. J was trimmed by 2 bases and V by 4 bases; bases with no gene match: 8. CDR3 bases: TGTGCCAGCAGTGTGATACAGGGGTGCGGCAATCAGCCCCAGCATTTT. Translating it yields CASSVIQGCGNQPQHF.

This chain connects TRBV19 to TRBJ1-4, with D possibly TRBD1 on 5 matching bases. V lost 5 bases, J lost 8 bases, and 15 bases lay in between. The CDR3 is 14 residues long. Germline V gives CDR1 LNHDA, CDR2 SQIVND (reference sequence). The DNA of the CDR3 is TGTGCCAGTAGTTTGGACAACGACGGAGAAAAACTGTTTTTT. It is translated as CASSLDNDGEKLFF.

The V and J genes are TRBV7-8 and TRBJ1-2, with TRBD1 matching over 7 bases. The CDR3 is 17 residues long. Germline assignment: CDR1 SGHVS and CDR2 FQNEAQ. V shed 0 bases and J 2 bases; nucleotides not matched to a gene: 9. CDR3 nucleotide sequence: TGTGCCAGCAGCTTAGCGCCGGGACAGCGAGGGAACTATGGCTACACCTTC. Protein sequence: CASSLAPGQRGNYGYTF.

The chain is built from TRBV6-5 and TRBJ1-2; 7 bases fit TRBD1. With V trimmed by 5 bases and J by 8 bases, 11 bases remained unmatched. There are 14 residues in the CDR3. Looked up from germline, CDR1 is MNHEY and CDR2 is SVGAGI. Written as DNA, the CDR3 is TGTGCCAGCAGTCCCTCTGTAGGGGGCTACGGCTACACCTTC. Protein product: CASSPSVGGYGYTF.

The rearrangement joins TRBV19 to TRBJ1-1; 7 bases agree with TRBD1. Germline CDR1 LNHDA, CDR2 SQIVND (reference sequence). The CDR3 totals 15 residues. V lost 3 bases and J lost 8; bases outside the gene matches: 12. CDR3 protein: CASSINIGTAEEAFF. The CDR3 DNA reads TGTGCCAGTAGTATCAATATCGGGACAGCTGAGGAAGCTTTCTTT.

The gene calls are TRBV15 and TRBJ2-1; unclear D gene. Looked up from germline, CDR1 is LNHNV and CDR2 is YYDKDF (reference sequence). With 1 base removed from V and 4 bases from J, the gap between germline ends came to 11 bases. The CDR3 length is 15 residues. The CDR3 DNA is TGTGCCACCAGCAGAGCCAAAAGCGCGTACAATGAGCAGTTCTTC. It translates to CATSRAKSAYNEQFF.

This clone was counted a single time. V usage is TRBV7-9 and J usage is TRBJ2-7, with D maybe TRBD1 (6 bases). The CDR3 length is 16 residues. Germline CDR1 reads SEHNR; CDR2 reads FQNEAQ (reference sequence). V was clipped by 4 bases and J by 0 bases, with 16 bases between them. Written as DNA, the CDR3 is TGTGCCAGCAGCTGGGTAACGGGACAAAGCTCCTACGAGCAGTACTTC. Amino acid sequence: CASSWVTGQSSYEQYF.

This chain uses TRBV5-1 with TRBJ2-2, with a possible D match to TRBD2 (6 bases). The CDR3 totals 14 residues. The germline gives CDR1 SGHRS, CDR2 YFSETQ. Deletions cut 4 bases from V and 8 bases from J, with 15 bases between. As DNA, the CDR3 is TGCGCCAGCAGCCCCTTAGCGGACCAAGGGGAGCTGTTTTTT. Amino acids: CASSPLADQGELFF.

Concerning this clone itself: Other nucleotide sequences in the sample specify the same CDR3. The chain is built from TRBV7-3 and TRBJ2-3; D is possibly TRBD2 (6 bases). The CDR3 sequence is 13 residues long. V was clipped by 3 bases and J by 5 bases, with 9 bases between them. Germline CDR1 is SGHTA and CDR2 is FQGTGA. The CDR3 loop reads CASSFGGGDTQYF. CDR3 coding DNA: TGTGCCAGCAGCTTCGGGGGTGGAGATACGCAGTATTTT.

The chain combines TRBV12-5 with TRBJ2-2; 9 bases match TRBD1. V lost 1 base, J lost 7 bases, and 7 bases stayed unmatched. Germline lookup yields CDR1 LGHNT and CDR2 FRNRAP. The CDR3 is made up of 16 amino acids. CDR3 sequence (DNA): TGTGCTAGTGGTTTGGACCTTACAGGGGGCGGCGGGGAGCTGTTTTTT. Protein sequence: CASGLDLTGGGGELFF.

In its sample, this clone was seen a few times. This chain links TRBV6-2 or TRBV6-3 with TRBJ2-3; 8 bases are a match to TRBD2. V shed 1 base and J 6 bases; nucleotides not matched to a gene: 9. The CDR3 is 16 amino acids. Germline CDR1 and CDR2: MNHEY and SVGEGT. The CDR3 DNA reads as TGTGCCAGCAGTTACTACGGGGGGGGGCAAACGGATACGCAGTATTTT. This encodes CASSYYGGGQTDTQYF.

This clone was seen a single time. This sequence joins TRBV20-1 and TRBJ2-5; TRBD1 matches at 8 bases. Germline CDR1 and CDR2: DFQATT and SNEGSKA (reference sequence). V was pared by 3 bases and J by 2 bases, with 5 bases of the junction left unmatched. The CDR3 totals 14 residues. Written as DNA, the CDR3 is TGCAGTGCTAGTGCAACAGGGGGACAAGAGACCCAGTACTTC. Its protein is CSASATGGQETQYF.

The chain combines TRBV2 with TRBJ1-2; TRBD1 is a possible D gene (6 bases). The CDR3 spans 14 residues. Germline V lookup: CDR1 SNHLY, CDR2 FYNNEI. V lost 1 base, J lost 4 bases, and 10 bases lay in between. CDR3 nucleotides: TGTGCCAGCAGTGAAGGGGGGCCGGTCTATGGCTACACCTTC. Its translation: CASSEGGPVYGYTF.

V is TRBV9 and J is TRBJ2-5, with TRBD1 as a possible D gene (6 bases). Per the germline V gene, CDR1 is SGDLS and CDR2 is YYNGEE. This CDR3 has 14 residues. V lost 4 bases, J lost 4 bases, and 14 bases lay in between. CDR3 protein: CASSSQGLGETQYF. The CDR3 nucleotides are TGTGCCAGCAGCTCACAGGGATTGGGAGAGACCCAGTACTTC. Combining the CDR3 with reference TRBV9 and TRBJ2-5 gives the whole variable domain DSGVTQTPKHLITATGQRVTLRCSPRSGDLSVYWYQQSLDQGLQFLIQYYNGEERAKGNILERFSAQQFPDLHSELNLSSLELGDSALYFCASSSQGLGETQYFGPGTRLLVL.

The chain is built from TRBV5-4 and TRBJ2-1; 14 nucleotides align to TRBD2. The CDR3 runs to 15 residues. CDR1 and CDR2 (germline): SGHNT, YYREEE (reference sequence). V gave up 4 bases and J gave up 9 bases; unmatched junction bases: 6. CDR3 loop: CASSQGLAGVFEQFF. The DNA of the CDR3 is TGTGCCAGCAGCCAGGGACTAGCGGGGGTTTTTGAGCAGTTCTTC.